These T cell receptor beta chains were read from a single sample in a study of T cells after yellow fever vaccination. TCRdb recomputed calls from the 5' RACE reads with MiXCR, one row per CDR3 protein. The table shows around 310,000 distinct CDR3 sequences, with almost 4% occurring only once. This specimen was PBMCs, taken 5 days after the yellow fever booster vaccination. The receptors stem from a man aged 18 to 29 who received the YFV17D yellow fever vaccine. Both conserved end residues are part of each CDR3. Fields, in order: J gene, V gene, clone size, D gene, CDR3 DNA, CDR3 protein. D genes are given only for firm matches. Size is stated for part of the rows, as once, few or many counts, or as a class when the clone is expanded.

>TRBJ2-1|TRBV7-2|NA|TRBD1
TGTGCCAGCAGCTTTGGGACAGATTACAATGAGCAGTTCTTC
CASSFGTDYNEQFF
>TRBJ1-5|TRBV28|few|NA
TGTGCCAGCAACCTAGGGGGACCTCGACAGCCCCAGCATTTT
CASNLGGPRQPQHF
>TRBJ1-2|TRBV14|NA|NA
TGTGCCAGCAGCCGAGCAGGGGCCGCCTATGGCTACTCCTTC
CASSRAGAAYGYSF
>TRBJ2-7|TRBV7-2|few|NA
TGTGCCAGCAGCGAGGGGACGGTGCCCTACTACGAGCAGTACTTC
CASSEGTVPYYEQYF
>TRBJ2-5|TRBV5-1|NA|NA
TGCGCCAGCAGGAGGAGGTTCACCCAAGAGACCCAGTACTTC
CASRRRFTQETQYF
>TRBJ2-7|TRBV14|few|NA
TGTGCCAGCAGCCGAAATACACCCTACGAGCAGTACTTC
CASSRNTPYEQYF
>TRBJ1-2|TRBV12-3/TRBV12-4|NA|NA
TGTGCCAGCAGTTTCTATCCGGGGGTCGACTATGGCTACACCTTC
CASSFYPGVDYGYTF
>TRBJ2-3|TRBV29-1|NA|NA
TGCAGCGCCTCCCCCCCAGATACGCAGTATTTT
CSASPPDTQYF
>TRBJ2-5|TRBV9|many|NA
TGTGCCAGCAGCGCGCGCCCCCAAGAGACCCAGTACTTC
CASSARPQETQYF
>TRBJ1-5|TRBV30|NA|NA
TGTGCCTGGGATCCCGGAAGGCGGGGCAATCAGCCCCAGCATTTT
CAWDPGRRGNQPQHF
>TRBJ1-1|TRBV6-1|NA|NA
TGTGCCAGCAGTGAAGCGTTAGCCATGAACACTGAAGCTTTCTTT
CASSEALAMNTEAFF
>TRBJ2-5|TRBV4-1|NA|NA
TGCGCCAGCAGCCAAGACTACGAGACCCAGTACTTC
CASSQDYETQYF
>TRBJ2-1|TRBV5-1|many|NA
TGCGCCAGCACGGATTTGAATGAGCAGTTCTTC
CASTDLNEQFF
>TRBJ1-4|TRBV4-1|few|NA
TGCGCCAGCAGCCAACGGTCGCTGGGGATCGGTGAAAAACTGTTTTTT
CASSQRSLGIGEKLFF
>TRBJ2-1|TRBV24-1|few|NA
TGTGCCACCAGTGATCACCGACAGCCAGGAGTCCGCAATGAGCAGTTCTTC
CATSDHRQPGVRNEQFF
>TRBJ2-6|TRBV5-1|many|NA
TGCGCCAGCAGCTTATACTCCCGCTCTGGGGCCAACGTCCTGACTTTC
CASSLYSRSGANVLTF
>TRBJ2-2|TRBV4-3|many|NA
TGCGCCAGCAGCCAAGATAGGAGCGAGAACACCGGGGAGCTGTTTTTT
CASSQDRSENTGELFF